One sample yielded the 23 T cell receptor beta chains listed below, sequenced in a study of cytomegalovirus exposure and HLA in healthy donors. PCR involved 60 Vbeta and 13 Jbeta primers. Clones were sequenced by immunoSEQ multiplex PCR, and TCRdb holds only the in-frame ones, with some missing. The sample has nearly 200,000 clones, over 80% seen once. The specimen sequenced was PBMCs. Receptors were obtained from a man younger than 45 in good health and CMV-seronegative.

The sample holds one count of this clone. The sample contains more than one DNA sequence encoding this CDR3. This chain links TRBV9 with TRBJ1-2, with a possible D match to TRBD1 (5 bases). CDR3 size: 13 residues. V was cut by 1 base and J by 4 bases, with 8 bases left in between. Per germline, CDR1 SGDLS and CDR2 YYNGEE. CDR3 sequence (DNA): TGTGCCAGCAGCGTACAGGGCGGCTATGGCTACACCTTC. Its translation is CASSVQGGYGYTF.

The rearrangement uses TRBV15 and TRBJ2-1; the match to TRBD2 covers 12 bases. The V segment lost 4 bases and the J segment 0 bases; nucleotides outside the gene matches: 10. CDR1 and CDR2 from the germline V gene are LNHNV and YYDKDF (reference sequence). The CDR3 runs 19 residues. The CDR3 region has the DNA TGTGCCACCAGCACCCTTGGACTAGCGGGACTAATCTCCTACAATGAGCAGTTCTTC. Amino acid sequence: CATSTLGLAGLISYNEQFF.

The chain uses TRBV27 and TRBJ2-7; the match to TRBD1 covers 9 bases. Germline V lookup: CDR1 MNHEY, CDR2 SMNVEV (reference sequence). V was clipped by 5 bases and J by 4 bases; unmatched bases: 9. This CDR3 region has 15 residues. CDR3 protein: CASSHYGTGPYEQYF. CDR3 nucleotides: TGTGCCAGCAGTCACTACGGGACAGGGCCTTACGAGCAGTACTTC.

This clone was detected only a few times. V and J are TRBV6-5 and TRBJ1-6, with TRBD1 matching 7 bases. The V gene's germline CDR1 is MNHEY and CDR2 SVGAGI. V was pared by 4 bases and J by 6 bases, with 6 bases of the junction left unmatched. The CDR3 sequence is 15 residues long. This CDR3 is CASSFSRDSNSPLHF. The CDR3 nucleotides read TGTGCCAGCAGTTTCTCCCGGGACAGTAATTCACCCCTCCACTTT.

The chain recombines TRBV23-1 with TRBJ2-7, with a possible D match to TRBD1 (6 bases). TRBV23-1 is known as an ORF, though its function is uncertain. The CDR3 is 16 amino acids. The V gene lost 8 bases and the J gene lost 1 base, with 21 bases spanning the gap. The chain's CDR3 is CASPTTGTARSYEQYF. In DNA, the CDR3 is TGCGCCAGCCCTACGACAGGTACGGCCCGATCCTACGAGCAGTACTTC.

The rearrangement uses TRBV7-2 and TRBJ1-1; perhaps TRBD1 as D (6 bases). Between the trimmed V and J ends, which lost 10 bases and 3 bases, there was a span of 18 bases. In germline, CDR1 is SGHTA, CDR2 FQGNSA. The CDR3 extends over 14 amino acids. CDR3 sequence: CATSIGGGDTEAFF. In DNA form, the CDR3 reads TGTGCCACCTCAATAGGGGGTGGGGACACTGAAGCTTTCTTT.

This clone has a handful of counts. This rearrangement joins TRBV6-5 to TRBJ2-7, with a possible D match to TRBD1 (6 bases). Trimming pared 4 bases from V and 4 bases from J, leaving 20 bases between. Germline V gene sequence: CDR1 MNHEY, CDR2 SVGAGI. This CDR3 has 16 residues. CDR3 DNA sequence: TGTGCCAGCAGTTCCTCCGACGGGACAAGGAGGTACGAGCAGTACTTC. It yields the protein CASSSSDGTRRYEQYF.

The chain uses TRBV6-5 and TRBJ1-2, with 7 nucleotides matching TRBD1. CDR1 and CDR2 from the germline V gene are MNHEY and SVGAGI. The CDR3 spans 15 residues. The V and J ends lost 0 bases and 6 bases, in that order; junction bases with no gene match: 7. CDR3 nucleotide sequence: TGTGCCAGCAGTTACTCCCAGACAGGGATCGATGGCTACACCTTC. Encoded protein: CASSYSQTGIDGYTF.

This clone was observed a single time. This chain uses TRBV28 with TRBJ1-2; D possibly corresponds to TRBD1 (5 bases). Germline V gives CDR1 MDHEN, CDR2 SYDVKM. V was cut by 3 bases and J by 6 bases, with 17 bases left in between. This CDR3 has 15 amino acids. The CDR3 coding sequence is TGTGCCAGCAGTTTGCCAGGGCGGTTTGGAAATGGCTACACCTTC. Residues: CASSLPGRFGNGYTF.

The chain has TRBV7-9 and TRBJ2-7; 7 bases are a match to TRBD1. This CDR3 comprises 12 residues. The germline CDR1 and CDR2 sequences are SEHNR and FQNEAQ (reference sequence). V lost 3 bases and J lost 5; bases outside the gene matches: 1. This CDR3 reads CASSFGTDEQYF. The CDR3 nucleotides are TGTGCCAGCAGCTTTGGGACAGACGAGCAGTACTTC. Combining the CDR3 with reference TRBV7-9 and TRBJ2-7 gives the whole variable domain DTGVSQNPRHKITKRGQNVTFRCDPISEHNRLYWYRQTLGQGPEFLTYFQNEAQLEKSRLLSDRFSAERPKGSFSTLEIQRTEQGDSAMYLCASSFGTDEQYFGPGTRLTVT.

The CDR3 is CASSPTDSYSYNSPLHF. DNA of the CDR3: TGTGCCAGCAGCCCCACGGACAGTTACTCCTATAATTCACCCCTCCACTTT. V usage is TRBV7-8 and J usage is TRBJ1-6; D perhaps matches TRBD1 (6 bases). Trimming pared 5 bases from V and 0 bases from J, leaving 14 bases between. The CDR3 sequence is 17 residues long. Looked up from germline, CDR1 is SGHVS and CDR2 is FQNEAQ. The variable domain in full, completed from reference TRBV7-8 and TRBJ1-6, reads GAGVSQSPRYKVAKRGQDVALRCDPISGHVSLFWYQQALGQGPEFLTYFQNEAQLDKSGLPSDRFFAERPEGSVSTLKIQRTQQEDSAVYLCASSPTDSYSYNSPLHFGNGTRLTVT.

This clone was observed once. The chain joins TRBV10-3 to TRBJ2-7; D might be TRBD2 (5 bases). The CDR3 loop spans 14 amino acids. Trimming removed 6 bases from V and 3 bases from J, with 15 bases in between. The germline gives CDR1 ENHRY, CDR2 SYGVKD. The CDR3: CAIRRRERVYEQYF. The CDR3 DNA follows: TGTGCCATCAGACGACGGGAAAGGGTCTACGAGCAGTACTTC.

V and J are TRBV5-4 and TRBJ2-1; TRBD1 aligns across 9 bases. This CDR3 has 15 amino acids. Germline CDR1 and CDR2: SGHNT and YYREEE (reference sequence). With 5 bases clipped from V and 0 bases from J, the junction kept 3 bases outside the gene matches. CDR3 residues: CASRRDRDSYNEQFF. CDR3 bases: TGTGCCAGCAGACGGGACAGGGACTCCTACAATGAGCAGTTCTTC.

This chain links TRBV4-3 with TRBJ2-1, with TRBD1 identical over 9 bases. J was trimmed by 0 bases and V by 3 bases; bases with no gene match: 0. Germline CDR1 is LGHNA and CDR2 is YSLEER. This CDR3 is 15 amino acids long. CDR3 protein: CASSQDRGSYNEQFF. Written as DNA, the CDR3 is TGCGCCAGCAGCCAGGACAGGGGCTCCTACAATGAGCAGTTCTTC.

The chain links TRBV29-1 to TRBJ2-2, with TRBD1 as a possible D gene (6 bases). Trimming stripped 7 bases from V and 1 base from J, with 19 bases between. The CDR3 covers 16 residues. Germline V gene data show CDR1 as SQVTM and CDR2 as ANQGSEA. The CDR3 sequence: CSASGGGQGNTGELFF. For the CDR3, the DNA is TGCAGCGCCTCTGGGGGCGGACAAGGGAACACCGGGGAGCTGTTTTTT.

This rearrangement joins TRBV28 to TRBJ1-1; a weak D match, TRBD1 (6 bases). Trimming shortened V by 1 base and J by 5 bases, and 11 bases separated the two germline ends. Germline CDR1 MDHEN, CDR2 SYDVKM. The CDR3 extends over 14 amino acids. In nucleotides, the CDR3 is TGTGCCAGCAGTTTATTAGGGGGAGAAACTGAAGCTTTCTTT. Translating it yields CASSLLGGETEAFF.

This clone occurred once. The chain is built from TRBV6-1 and TRBJ2-5, with 8 nucleotides matching TRBD1. This CDR3 contains 15 residues. Germline V gene sequence: CDR1 MNHNS, CDR2 SASEGT. V lost 6 bases to trimming and J lost 5 bases; unmatched junction nucleotides: 11. The DNA for the CDR3 is TGTGCCAGCAGCGGACAGGGCCTTCTTCGGGAGACCCAGTACTTC. This gives the protein CASSGQGLLRETQYF.

The chain couples TRBV5-1 to TRBJ1-4, with D possibly TRBD1 on 6 matching bases. The V gene lost 4 bases and the J gene lost 4 bases, with 14 bases spanning the gap. The CDR3 length is 15 residues. From germline, CDR1 is SGHRS and CDR2 YFSETQ. Written as DNA, the CDR3 is TGCGCCAGCAGCCCGGGGGGCACAAGTAATGAAAAACTGTTTTTT. Protein product: CASSPGGTSNEKLFF.

J is TRBJ1-1 and V is TRBV20-1; unclear D gene. CDR1 and CDR2 from the germline V gene are DFQATT and SNEGSKA (reference sequence). This CDR3 is built from 10 residues. The CDR3 loop reads CVGVNTEAFF. CDR3 DNA: TGCGTCGGGGTGAACACTGAAGCTTTCTTT.

The chain has TRBV6-1 and TRBJ2-5; a weak D match, TRBD1 (6 bases). V was cut by 7 bases and J by 5 bases, with 17 bases left in between. The CDR3 consists of 14 residues. Germline loops: CDR1 MNHNS, CDR2 SASEGT. DNA for the CDR3: TGTGCCAGCAAACGTGGGGGCTCGGGTGAGACCCAGTACTTC. Translation gives CASKRGGSGETQYF.

This chain links TRBV2 with TRBJ2-7; D gene uncertain. In germline, CDR1 is SNHLY, CDR2 FYNNEI. This CDR3 comprises 16 residues. V dropped 3 bases and J dropped 0 bases, with 15 bases sitting between them. CDR3 nucleotides: TGTGCCAGCAGTGAGGCGGTCCGAGCGAGCTCCTACGAGCAGTACTTC. This gives the protein CASSEAVRASSYEQYF.

A few counts support this clone. The genes are TRBV7-2 and TRBJ2-3; 10 positions agree with TRBD2. The CDR3 extends over 14 amino acids. The V gene end was trimmed by 5 bases and the J gene end by 7 bases; junction bases not matched to a gene: 6. The V gene's germline CDR1 is SGHTA and CDR2 FQGNSA. CDR3 DNA: TGTGCCAGCAGCCTCCGACTAGCGGGTTATACGCAGTATTTT. This encodes CASSLRLAGYTQYF. Complete variable domain (other parts from reference TRBV7-2 and TRBJ2-3): GAGVSQSPSNKVTEKGKDVELRCDPISGHTALYWYRQSLGQGLEFLIYFQGNSAPDKSGLPSDRFSAERTGGSVSTLTIQRTQQEDSAVYLCASSLRLAGYTQYFGPGTRLTVL.

This chain uses TRBV7-9 with TRBJ1-1; maybe TRBD1 (5 bases). The V and J ends lost 5 bases and 5 bases respectively, with 12 bases between them. Looked up from germline, CDR1 is SEHNR and CDR2 is FQNEAQ (reference sequence). The CDR3 extends over 13 amino acids. The CDR3 loop reads CASSPDKKTEAFF. The CDR3 nucleotides read TGTGCCAGCAGCCCGGACAAGAAGACTGAAGCTTTCTTT.